The TCR beta chain described here comes from a study of T cell responses to AZD1222 COVID-19 vaccine. Regarding this clone: Antigen unknown.

Generated by immunoSEQ multiplex PCR, the TCRdb table keeps only in-frame clones and is missing some. The sample yields 77,000 or so clones, around 87% seen once. Overall study findings and caveats: At study baseline, merely about 6 AZD1222 recipients were seropositive. Spike-specific TCR depth and breadth grew after two AZD1222 doses. Possibly, clonal diversity was underestimated; donors were largely white British and included more females.

J lost 7 bases, V lost 5 bases, and 11 bases had no gene match. This CDR3 region has 15 residues. CDR1 and CDR2 (germline): SGHTA, FQGNSA. The J gene is TRBJ1-2, the V gene TRBV7-2; 9 nucleotides agree with TRBD1. The source is an adult who received the AZD1222 COVID-19 vaccine. This sample comprised peripheral blood, obtained 28 days after the second AZD1222 dose. The CDR3 reads CASSLPGDRVRGYTF. As DNA, the CDR3 is TGTGCCAGCAGCCTACCGGGGGACAGGGTCCGTGGCTACACCTTC.